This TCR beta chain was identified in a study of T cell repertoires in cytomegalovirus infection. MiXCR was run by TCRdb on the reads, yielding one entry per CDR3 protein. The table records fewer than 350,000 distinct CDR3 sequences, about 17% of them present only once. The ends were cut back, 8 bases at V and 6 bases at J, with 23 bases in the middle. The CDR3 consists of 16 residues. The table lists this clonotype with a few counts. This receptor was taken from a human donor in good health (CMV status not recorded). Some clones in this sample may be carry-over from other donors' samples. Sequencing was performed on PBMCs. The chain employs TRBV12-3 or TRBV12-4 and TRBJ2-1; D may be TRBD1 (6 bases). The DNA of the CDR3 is TGTGCCAGCCTAGGAGGCAGGGGTGCATTGGCCAATGAGCAGTTCTTC. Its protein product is CASLGGRGALANEQFF.